This T cell receptor (beta chain) emerged from a study of T cells in women clearing cervical HPV infection. Study-wide background: Case blood drawn at lesion detection; control blood after infection cleared.

Study-wide points: TRBV6-7 abundance was lower in cases than controls (approximately 0.11% versus 0.16%).

Only in-frame clones appear in the TCRdb table, and some are missing; sequencing was by immunoSEQ multiplex PCR. The sample table sets out about 40,000 clones. On this clone: Its antigen is undetermined. From the germline J gene comes the end of the CDR3, since the read stops 3 residues before it.

V was cut by 9 bases and J by 10 bases, with 15 bases left in between. In germline, CDR1 is LNHDA, CDR2 SQIVND (reference sequence). This CDR3 spans 12 amino acids. The sample taken for sequencing was blood buffy coat. The chain joins TRBV19 to TRBJ1-4; no clear D gene. The sequence derives from a woman between 18 and 70 years old with a cervical HPV16 infection that either progressed to CIN3+ or cleared (not recorded which). The CDR3 here is CASQEISGKLFF. The sequenced part of the CDR3 DNA is TGTGCCAGCCAGGAGATTTCTGGAAAA.